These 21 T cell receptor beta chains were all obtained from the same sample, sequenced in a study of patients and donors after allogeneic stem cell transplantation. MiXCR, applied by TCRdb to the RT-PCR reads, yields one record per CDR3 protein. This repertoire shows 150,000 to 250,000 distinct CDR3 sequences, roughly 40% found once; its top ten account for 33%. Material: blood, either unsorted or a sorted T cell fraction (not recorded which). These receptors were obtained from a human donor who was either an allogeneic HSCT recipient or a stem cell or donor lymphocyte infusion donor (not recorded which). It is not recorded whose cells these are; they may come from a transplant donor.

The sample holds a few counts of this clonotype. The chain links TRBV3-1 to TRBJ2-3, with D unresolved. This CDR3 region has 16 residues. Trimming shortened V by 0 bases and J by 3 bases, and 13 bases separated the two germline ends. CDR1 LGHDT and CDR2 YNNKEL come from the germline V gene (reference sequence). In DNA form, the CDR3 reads TGTGCCAGCAGCCAAGAGCCCTCGTTTGGGACAGATACGCAGTATTTT. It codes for CASSQEPSFGTDTQYF.

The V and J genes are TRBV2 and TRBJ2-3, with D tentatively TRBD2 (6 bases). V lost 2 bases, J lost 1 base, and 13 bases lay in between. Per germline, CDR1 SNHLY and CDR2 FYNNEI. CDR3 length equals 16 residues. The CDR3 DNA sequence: TGTGCCAGCAGTGAAAGTGCGGGATTACGCACAGATACGCAGTATTTT. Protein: CASSESAGLRTDTQYF.

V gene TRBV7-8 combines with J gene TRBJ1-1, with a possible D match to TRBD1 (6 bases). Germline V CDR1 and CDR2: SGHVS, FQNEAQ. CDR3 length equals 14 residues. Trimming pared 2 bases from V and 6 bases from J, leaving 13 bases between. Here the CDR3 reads CASSLKGGGAEAFF. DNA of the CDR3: TGTGCCAGCAGCTTAAAGGGGGGCGGGGCTGAAGCTTTCTTT.

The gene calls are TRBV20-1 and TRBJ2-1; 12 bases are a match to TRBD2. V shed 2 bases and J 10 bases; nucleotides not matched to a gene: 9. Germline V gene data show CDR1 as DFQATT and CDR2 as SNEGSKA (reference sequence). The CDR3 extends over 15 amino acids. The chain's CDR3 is CSARIRASGRVEQFF. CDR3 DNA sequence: TGCAGTGCTAGAATTAGGGCTAGCGGGAGGGTGGAGCAGTTCTTC.

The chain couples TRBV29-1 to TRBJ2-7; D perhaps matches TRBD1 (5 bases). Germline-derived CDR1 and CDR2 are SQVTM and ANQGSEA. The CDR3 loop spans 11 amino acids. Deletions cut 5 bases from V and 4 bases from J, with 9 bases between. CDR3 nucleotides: TGCAGCGTTCTCAGGGAATACGAGCAGTACTTC. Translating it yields CSVLREYEQYF.

The CDR3, as DNA: TGTGCCAGCAGGCTTACACTGTTTGGGGGGACTCAGGAGACCCAGTACTTC. This codes for CASRLTLFGGTQETQYF. This sequence joins TRBV7-6 and TRBJ2-5, with a tentative D call TRBD2 (6 bases). CDR3 length equals 17 residues. The germline V gene has CDR1 SGHVS and CDR2 FNYEAQ. V was trimmed by 6 bases and J by 5 bases, leaving 25 bases between them.

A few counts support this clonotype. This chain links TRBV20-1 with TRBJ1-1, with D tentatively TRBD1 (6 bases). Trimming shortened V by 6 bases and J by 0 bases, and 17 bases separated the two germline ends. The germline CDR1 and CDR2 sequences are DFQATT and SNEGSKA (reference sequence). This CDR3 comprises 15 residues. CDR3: CSAKGGRQLNTEAFF. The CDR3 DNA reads TGCAGTGCCAAAGGGGGGAGACAGCTGAACACTGAAGCTTTCTTT.

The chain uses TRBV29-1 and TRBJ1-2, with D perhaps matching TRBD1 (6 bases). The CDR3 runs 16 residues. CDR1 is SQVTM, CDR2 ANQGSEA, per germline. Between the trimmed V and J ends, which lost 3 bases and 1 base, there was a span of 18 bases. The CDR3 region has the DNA TGCAGCGTTGATGAACCCCCGGACAGCTATAACTATGGCTACACCTTC. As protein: CSVDEPPDSYNYGYTF. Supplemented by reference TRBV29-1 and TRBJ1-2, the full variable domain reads SAVISQKPSRDICQRGTSLTIQCQVDSQVTMMFWYRQQPGQSLTLIATANQGSEATYESGFVIDKFPISRPNLTFSTLTVSNMSPEDSSIYLCSVDEPPDSYNYGYTFGSGTRLTVV.

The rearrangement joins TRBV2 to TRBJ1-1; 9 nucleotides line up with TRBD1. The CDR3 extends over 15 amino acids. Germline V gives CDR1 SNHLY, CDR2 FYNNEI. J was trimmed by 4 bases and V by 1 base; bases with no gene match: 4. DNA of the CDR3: TGTGCCAGCAGTGAAGAGGGACAGGGAGTCACTGAAGCTTTCTTT. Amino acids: CASSEEGQGVTEAFF. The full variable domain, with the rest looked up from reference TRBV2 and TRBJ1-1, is EPEVTQTPSHQVTQMGQEVILRCVPISNHLYFYWYRQILGQKVEFLVSFYNNEISEKSEIFDDQFSVERPDGSNFTLKIRSTKLEDSAMYFCASSEEGQGVTEAFFGQGTRLTVV.

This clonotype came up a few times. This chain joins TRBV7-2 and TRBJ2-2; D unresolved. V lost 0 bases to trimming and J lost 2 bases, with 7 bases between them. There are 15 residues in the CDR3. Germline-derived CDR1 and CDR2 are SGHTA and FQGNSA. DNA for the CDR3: TGTGCCAGCAGCTTAGCGGTAACAAACACCGGGGAGCTGTTTTTT. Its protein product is CASSLAVTNTGELFF.

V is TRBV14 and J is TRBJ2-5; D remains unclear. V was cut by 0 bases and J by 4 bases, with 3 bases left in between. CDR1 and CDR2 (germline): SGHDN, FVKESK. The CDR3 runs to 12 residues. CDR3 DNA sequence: TGTGCCAGCAGCCAAGAAGGAGAGACCCAGTACTTC. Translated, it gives CASSQEGETQYF.

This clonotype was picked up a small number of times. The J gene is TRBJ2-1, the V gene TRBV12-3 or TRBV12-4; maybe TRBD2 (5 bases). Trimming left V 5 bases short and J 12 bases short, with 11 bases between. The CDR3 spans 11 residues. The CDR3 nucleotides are TGTGCCAGCAGTGCGGCGGACTTGCAGTTCTTC. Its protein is CASSAADLQFF.

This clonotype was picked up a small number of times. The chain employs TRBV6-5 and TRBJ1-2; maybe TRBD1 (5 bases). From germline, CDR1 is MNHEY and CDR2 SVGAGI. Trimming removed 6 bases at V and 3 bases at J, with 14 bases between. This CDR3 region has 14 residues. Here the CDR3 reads CASSPMDNHYGYTF. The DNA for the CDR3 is TGTGCCAGCAGCCCCATGGACAACCACTATGGCTACACCTTC.

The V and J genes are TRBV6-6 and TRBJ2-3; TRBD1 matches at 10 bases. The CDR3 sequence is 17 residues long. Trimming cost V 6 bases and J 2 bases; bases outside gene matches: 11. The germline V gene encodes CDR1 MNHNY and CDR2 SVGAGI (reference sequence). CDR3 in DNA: TGTGCCAGCAGCCTTAATCTGGGACAGGGGTCCACAGATACGCAGTATTTT. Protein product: CASSLNLGQGSTDTQYF.

The CDR3 sequence is CSADRGGELFF. The CDR3 bases are TGCAGCGCCGACAGGGGTGGGGAGCTGTTTTTT. J is TRBJ2-2 and V is TRBV29-1; 8 bases map to TRBD1. Germline CDR1 SQVTM, CDR2 ANQGSEA. This CDR3 has 11 amino acids. V trimming: 7 bases; J trimming: 8 bases; junction bases outside the gene matches: 3.

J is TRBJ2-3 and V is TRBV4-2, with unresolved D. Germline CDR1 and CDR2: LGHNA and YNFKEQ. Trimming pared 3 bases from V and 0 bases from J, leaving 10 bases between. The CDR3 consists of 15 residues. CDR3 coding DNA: TGTGCCAGCAGCCAGGCGGCCTTTAGCACAGATACGCAGTATTTT. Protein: CASSQAAFSTDTQYF.

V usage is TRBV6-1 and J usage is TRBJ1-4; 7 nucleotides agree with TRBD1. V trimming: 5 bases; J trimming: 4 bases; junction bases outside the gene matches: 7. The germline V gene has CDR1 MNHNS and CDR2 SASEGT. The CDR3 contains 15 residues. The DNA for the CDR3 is TGTGCCAGCAGTCTACCCGGGACAGTTAATGAAAAACTGTTTTTT. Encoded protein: CASSLPGTVNEKLFF.

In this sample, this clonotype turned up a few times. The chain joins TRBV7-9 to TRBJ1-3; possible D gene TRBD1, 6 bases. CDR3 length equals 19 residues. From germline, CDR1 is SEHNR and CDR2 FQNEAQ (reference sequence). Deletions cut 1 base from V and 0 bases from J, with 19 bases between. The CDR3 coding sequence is TGTGCCAGCAGCTTAGTAGTAGGACAGATCGAAAACTCTGGAAACACCATATATTTT. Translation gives CASSLVVGQIENSGNTIYF.

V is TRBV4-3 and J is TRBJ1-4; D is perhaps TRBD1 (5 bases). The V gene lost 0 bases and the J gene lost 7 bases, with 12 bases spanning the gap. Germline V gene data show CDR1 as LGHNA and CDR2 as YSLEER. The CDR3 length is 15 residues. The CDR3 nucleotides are TGCGCCAGCAGCCAAGAGGGCAGGGCCTTTGAAAAACTGTTTTTT. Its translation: CASSQEGRAFEKLFF.

CDR3 in DNA: TGCAGCGTGGGGGCAGGGAACACCGGGGAGCTGTTTTTT. Its protein product is CSVGAGNTGELFF. The chain has TRBV29-1 and TRBJ2-2, with D tentatively TRBD1 (6 bases). Germline V gene lookup returns CDR1 SQVTM and CDR2 ANQGSEA. Trimming removed 6 bases from V and 1 base from J, with 9 bases in between. This CDR3 is built from 13 residues.

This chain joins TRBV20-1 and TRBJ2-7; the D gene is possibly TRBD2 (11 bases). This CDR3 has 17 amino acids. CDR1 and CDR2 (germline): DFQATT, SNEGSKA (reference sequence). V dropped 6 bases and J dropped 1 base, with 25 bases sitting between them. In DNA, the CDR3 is TGCAGTGCCGACAGGGGGCGACTAGCGGGAAGATCCTACGAGCAGTACTTC. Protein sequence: CSADRGRLAGRSYEQYF.